These T cell receptor beta chains were read from a single sample in a study of blood T cells in healthy people across ages. TCRdb re-called the 5' RACE reads through MiXCR, storing one row per CDR3 protein. The table lists over 1,200,000 distinct CDR3 sequences, around 59% of them singletons, with more than 6% in the top ten. The sample consisted of blood. The receptors come from a young man in good health. The conserved cysteine and the conserved F or W are not part of the CDR3 here. Fields, in order: V gene, D gene, J gene, CDR3 protein. A D gene is named only where the DNA matches it firmly.

>TRBV6-1|-|TRBJ2-7
ARSGPGVGEQY
>TRBV4-1|TRBD1|TRBJ2-3
ASRDRNTDTQY
>TRBV12-3/TRBV12-4|-|TRBJ2-6
ASIPILVGSGANVLT
>TRBV12-3/TRBV12-4|-|TRBJ2-7
ASSFGLGGAYEQY
>TRBV6-1|-|-
ASSEGVAVHEQY
>TRBV11-2|TRBD2|TRBJ2-1
ASSIRGSGLAGGSEF
>TRBV18|TRBD1|TRBJ2-1
ASSPPGQGKF
>TRBV15|-|TRBJ2-5
ATSREYKVLDERY
>TRBV20-1|TRBD2|TRBJ2-7
SARDPGRAEEPQY
>TRBV11-2|-|TRBJ2-1
ASSLVKGAYNEQF
>TRBV20-1|-|TRBJ2-7
SASRAAYEQY
>TRBV4-3|-|TRBJ2-3
ASSQVWGASTDTQY
>TRBV29-1|-|-
SVGGLEQY
>TRBV14|-|TRBJ1-6
ASSQDRPLPSPLH
>TRBV10-2|TRBD2|TRBJ2-7
ASSEGPSGTYEQY
>TRBV28|-|-
ASSLWGVVKQETQY
>TRBV3-1|-|TRBJ2-3
ASSQGPLARGDTQY
>TRBV6-6|-|TRBJ2-3
ASNPGNMLSTDTQY
>TRBV5-1|TRBD1|TRBJ2-7
ASSFGRGTGNTYEQY
>TRBV27|-|TRBJ1-2
ASRSTGNSYGYT
>TRBV29-1|-|TRBJ1-2
SVDPPPRYGYT
>TRBV6-1|TRBD1|TRBJ1-2
ASSEGPGQYYGYT
>TRBV6-1|-|TRBJ1-1
ASSEGTVTPAF
>TRBV18|TRBD1|TRBJ2-3
ASSPTGGTLTDTQY
>TRBV25-1|-|-
ASSESVGPDEQY
>TRBV10-3|-|TRBJ2-1
AISNPGDNTYNEQF
>TRBV28|-|TRBJ1-5
ASTTGGWGRRSNQPQH
>TRBV4-3|-|TRBJ1-6
ASSQDHLTYNSPLH
>TRBV5-1|-|TRBJ2-1
ASSLGSNNEQF